This T cell receptor (beta chain) was documented in a study of shared clonotypes between healthy human individuals (dated by TCRdb to about 2020). The study in broad terms: Two women and a few men aged 18 to 49 years were included in the cohort. Between about 0.8 and 9 billion PBMCs per donor were obtained by leukapheresis. The study deeply sequenced blood TCR repertoires of 5 or 6 healthy adults to estimate repertoire size and the extent of clonotype sharing between individuals. For each donor, CD4 naive and CD4 memory were each run on three plates, CD8 naive on two plates, and CD8 memory on one plate. To increase sequencing depth and limit assay-specific biases, different laboratories used diverse techniques to prepare libraries and sequence TCR repertoires.

Using the deep immunoSEQ assay, multiplex PCR amplified TCR CDR3 regions from genomic DNA. Extracted genomic DNA from each cell subset was spread evenly across all wells of several immunoSEQ 96-well plates, with each plate serving as a replicate. For sorted subsets, about 210 ng of genomic DNA, equivalent to around 31,000 T cell genomes, went into each replicate PCR. Purified libraries were measured with a Qubit 3.0 fluorometer, size-checked on a Bioanalyzer 2100, and measured again with the KAPA Library Quantification kit. Every immunoSEQ 96-well plate was sequenced on a dedicated single-read 150-cycle Illumina NextSeq 550 flow cell. The original pipeline was this. The immunoSEQ output contained only junctional sequences without quality scores, so filtering could not match that applied to full-length reads. To assign V/J genes and CDR3, sequences were annotated using PyIR, a Python wrapper for IgBLAST v1.9, with IMGT germline references. Reads were removed for weak V/J assignments (E-value above 1e-6), missing CDR3, stop codons, out-of-frame junctions, or ambiguous translated residues. V3J clonotypes were defined as sequences sharing an identical inferred V gene, J gene, and CDR3 amino acid sequence. Percentage overlap between repertoires was computed as shared unique clonotypes divided by the size of the smaller repertoire. Three approaches were used to assess repertoire richness: RTK rarefaction, the Chao1 estimator, and Recon v2.1 estimates of unobserved clonotypes. Generation probabilities for all TCRbeta clonotypes obtained by the gDNA method from a handful of donors were computed using OLGA. TCRdb stores this immuneACCESS table with in-frame sequences only. Part of the clones is absent; in the studies checked, under half of the shortfall reflects unresolved V genes, and no reason is known for the rest. V, J and clone size were drawn from that table, and D and trimming were deduced from the DNA. This sample has some 1,100,000 clones in its table, and more than 75% of those were observed once. The ten largest make up approximately 0.52% of the sample.

Findings and caveats that apply to the study as a whole: The genetic and exposure-history diversity represented was limited by the small number of donors. Only blood was sampled, and tissue TCR repertoires likely differ from those in blood. Higher generation probabilities were observed for clonotypes shared by all four sorted-subset donors than for non-shared clonotypes. Incomplete sequencing was indicated by rarefaction of sorted-subset datasets, despite the large sequencing depth. Across a handful of donors, approximately 5% of naive CD4, 3% to 4% of naive CD8, 2.3% of memory CD4, and 0.4% of memory CD8 clonotypes were shared. Naive subsets generally had larger estimated clonotype richness than memory subsets. Based on pairwise subsampling, the degree of clonotype sharing among donors was expected to be affected by sequencing depth.

Donors were healthy HIV-negative adults with no recently reported acute infections or vaccinations. Every donor was a Caucasian adult residing in Nashville, Tennessee, USA. CD4+ T cells were enriched by magnetic negative selection; naive cells were then positively selected on CD45RA, and the negative fraction formed the memory subset. Blood was obtained by leukapheresis, after which PBMCs were separated by Ficoll-Histopaque density gradient centrifugation and cryopreserved in liquid nitrogen vapor phase. Analytical flow cytometry was used to check the purity and quantity of each magnetically sorted T cell population. Each sorted fraction had its genomic DNA isolated and then quantified by UV absorbance on a Nanodrop 2000c. Trimming removed 4 bases from V and 3 bases from J; the gene matches leave 2 bases unexplained. The CDR3 runs 15 amino acids, cysteine and phenylalanine included. The DNA shown is the 45-base CDR3, in frame from base 1. CDR1 SGHAT and CDR2 FQNNGV were looked up in the germline V gene.

About this clone itself: Its antigen is currently not known. No qualities accompany the bases; no much larger clone lies one base away.

This sequence was found in a man aged 18 to 35 in good health. Some clones in this sample may be carry-over from other donors' samples. This chain is built from TRBV11-2 and TRBJ2-2; 10 bases in the middle match TRBD2. The sequencing input was memory CD4+ T cells from PBMCs. The sample's cell subset or site label, decoded: CD45RA-negative fraction. The CDR3 amino acid sequence is: CASSWTSGHTGELFF. The DNA sequence is TGTGCCAGCAGCTGGACTAGCGGCCACACCGGGGAGCTGTTTTTT. The reference TRBV11-2 and TRBJ2-2 proteins fill in what lies around the CDR3, so the full variable domain reads EAGVAQSPRYKIIEKRQSVAFWCNPISGHATLYWYQQILGQGPKLLIQFQNNGVVDDSQLPKDRFSAERLKGVDSTLKIQPAKLEDSAVYLCASSWTSGHTGELFFGEGSRLTVL.